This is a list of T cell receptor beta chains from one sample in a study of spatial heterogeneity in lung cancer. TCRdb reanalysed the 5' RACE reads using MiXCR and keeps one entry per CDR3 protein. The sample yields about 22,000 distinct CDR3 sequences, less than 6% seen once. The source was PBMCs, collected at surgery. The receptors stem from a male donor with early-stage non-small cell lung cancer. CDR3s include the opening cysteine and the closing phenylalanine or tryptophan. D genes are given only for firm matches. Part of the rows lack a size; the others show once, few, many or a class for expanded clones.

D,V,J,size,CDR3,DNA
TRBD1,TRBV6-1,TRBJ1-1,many,CATPVQGANTEAFF,TGTGCCACCCCCGTCCAGGGGGCGAACACTGAAGCTTTCTTT
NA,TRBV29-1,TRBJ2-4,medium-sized,CSVQGLAKNIQYF,TGCAGCGTCCAGGGTTTAGCCAAAAACATTCAGTACTTC
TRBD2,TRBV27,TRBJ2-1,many,CASSILSGREYNEQFF,TGTGCCAGCAGTATCCTTAGCGGGAGGGAGTACAATGAGCAGTTCTTC
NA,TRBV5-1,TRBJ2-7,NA,CASSSNEYEQYF,TGCGCCAGCAGCTCCAATGAATACGAGCAGTACTTC
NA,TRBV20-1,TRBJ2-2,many,CSARDLFSGELFF,TGCAGTGCTAGAGATCTATTCAGCGGGGAGCTGTTTTTT
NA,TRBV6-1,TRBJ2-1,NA,CASSEAGPDGNEQFF,TGTGCCAGCAGTGAAGCCGGACCCGATGGGAATGAGCAGTTCTTC
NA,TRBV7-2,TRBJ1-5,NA,CASSLAKGMGQPQHF,TGTGCCAGCAGCTTAGCTAAGGGGATGGGTCAGCCCCAGCATTTT
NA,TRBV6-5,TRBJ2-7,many,CASSAWRGAYEQYF,TGTGCCAGCAGTGCTTGGAGGGGTGCCTACGAGCAGTACTTC
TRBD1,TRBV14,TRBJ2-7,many,CASSRTGWYEQYF,TGTGCCAGCTCACGGACAGGGTGGTACGAGCAGTACTTC
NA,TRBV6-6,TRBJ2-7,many,CASSKEGPAYEQYF,TGTGCCAGCAGTAAGGAAGGGCCGGCCTACGAGCAGTACTTC
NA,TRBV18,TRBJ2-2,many,CASSPDNTGELFF,TGTGCCAGCTCACCGGACAACACCGGGGAGCTGTTTTTT
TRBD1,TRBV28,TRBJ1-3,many,CASSSPGQGIGNTIYF,TGTGCCAGCAGTTCCCCGGGACAGGGAATTGGAAACACCATATATTTT
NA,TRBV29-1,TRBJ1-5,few,CSVEISGESNQPQHF,TGCAGCGTTGAAATTTCGGGGGAAAGCAATCAGCCCCAGCATTTT
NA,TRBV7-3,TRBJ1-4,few,CASSLSVGQSKTNEKLFF,TGTGCCAGCAGCTTAAGTGTTGGGCAGTCGAAAACGAATGAAAAACTGTTTTTT
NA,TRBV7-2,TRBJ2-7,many,CASGPRQRREQYF,TGTGCCAGCGGGCCGAGACAACGGCGCGAGCAGTACTTC
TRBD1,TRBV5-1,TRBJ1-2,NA,CASRGTGDPNYGYTF,TGCGCCAGTCGCGGGACAGGCGATCCTAACTATGGCTACACCTTC
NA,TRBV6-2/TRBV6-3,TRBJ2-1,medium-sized,CASRLSMAAFSNEQFF,TGTGCCAGCCGCCTTTCGATGGCAGCCTTCAGCAATGAGCAGTTCTTC
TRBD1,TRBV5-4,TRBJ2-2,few,CASSLGQYTGELFF,TGTGCCAGCAGCCTGGGACAGTACACCGGGGAGCTGTTTTTT
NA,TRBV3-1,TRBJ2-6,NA,CASSQEGPYILSGANVLTF,TGTGCCAGCAGCCAAGAAGGGCCTTATATCTTGTCTGGGGCCAACGTCCTGACTTTC
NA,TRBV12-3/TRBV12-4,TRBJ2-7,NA,CASSFGDEQYF,TGTGCCAGCAGTTTTGGGGACGAGCAGTACTTC
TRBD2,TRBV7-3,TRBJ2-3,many,CASSFHAAGGTDTQYF,TGTGCCAGCAGCTTCCACGCTGCGGGAGGCACAGATACGCAGTATTTT
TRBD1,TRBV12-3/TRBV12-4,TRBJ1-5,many,CASNLGQAAQPQHF,TGTGCCAGCAACTTAGGACAGGCTGCTCAGCCCCAGCATTTT
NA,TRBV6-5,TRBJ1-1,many,CASSRTENTEAFF,TGTGCCAGCAGCCGGACAGAGAACACTGAAGCTTTCTTT
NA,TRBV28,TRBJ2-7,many,CASSFSYEQYF,TGTGCCAGCAGTTTCTCCTACGAGCAGTACTTC
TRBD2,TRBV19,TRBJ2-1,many,CASIRAGGLVGEQFF,TGTGCCAGTATTCGAGCGGGGGGGCTCGTAGGTGAGCAGTTCTTC
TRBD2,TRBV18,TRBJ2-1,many,CASSPPGLANEQFF,TGTGCCAGCTCACCACCGGGACTAGCAAATGAGCAGTTCTTC
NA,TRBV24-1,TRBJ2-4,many,CATRNTKTTKNIQYF,TGTGCCACCAGGAATACAAAAACGACCAAAAACATTCAGTACTTC
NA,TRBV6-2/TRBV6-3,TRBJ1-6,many,CASSRRPGRSDSPLHF,TGTGCCAGCAGTCGACGCCCCGGGAGGAGCGATTCACCCCTCCACTTT
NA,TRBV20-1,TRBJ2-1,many,CSARDQGRGLAYNEQFF,TGCAGTGCTAGAGATCAGGGGCGCGGGTTGGCCTACAATGAGCAGTTCTTC
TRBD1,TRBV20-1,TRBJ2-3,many,CSARGRDSLTDTQYF,TGCAGTGCTAGAGGCCGGGACAGCCTCACAGATACGCAGTATTTT
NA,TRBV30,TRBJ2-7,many,CAWSGPRSSYEQYF,TGTGCCTGGAGTGGTCCCAGGAGCTCCTACGAGCAGTACTTC
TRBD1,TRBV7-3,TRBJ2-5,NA,CASSTGTGAQETQYF,TGTGCCAGCAGTACCGGGACAGGGGCCCAAGAGACCCAGTACTTC
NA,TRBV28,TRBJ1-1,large,CASSWAEDTEAFF,TGTGCCAGCAGTTGGGCAGAGGACACTGAAGCTTTCTTT
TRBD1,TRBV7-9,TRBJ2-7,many,CASTLGGDRARAYEQYF,TGTGCCAGCACTCTCGGTGGGGACAGGGCTAGGGCCTACGAGCAGTACTTC
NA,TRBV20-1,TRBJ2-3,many,CSADLRGSTDTQYF,TGCAGTGCCGACCTCCGCGGATCCACAGATACGCAGTATTTT
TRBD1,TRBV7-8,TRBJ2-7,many,CATIPGQGSDEQYF,TGTGCCACAATTCCGGGACAGGGAAGCGACGAGCAGTACTTC
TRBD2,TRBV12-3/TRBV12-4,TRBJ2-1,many,CASNGGGLYNEQFF,TGTGCCAGCAATGGGGGGGGACTATACAATGAGCAGTTCTTC
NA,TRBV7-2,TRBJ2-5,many,CASSRGSETQYF,TGTGCCAGCAGCCGTGGGTCGGAGACCCAGTACTTC
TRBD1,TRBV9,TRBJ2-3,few,CASSPRPDRSDTQYF,TGTGCCAGCAGCCCCCGTCCGGACAGGTCAGATACGCAGTATTTT
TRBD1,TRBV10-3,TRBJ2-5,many,CAISPGQGGQETQYF,TGTGCCATCAGCCCGGGACAGGGGGGTCAAGAGACCCAGTACTTC
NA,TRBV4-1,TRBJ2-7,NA,CASSQGRGSSYEQYF,TGCGCCAGCAGCCAAGGAAGGGGGTCCTCCTACGAGCAGTACTTC
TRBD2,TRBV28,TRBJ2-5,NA,CASRHAGGGGPAQYF,TGTGCCAGCAGGCACGCGGGGGGCGGGGGGCCGGCCCAGTACTTC
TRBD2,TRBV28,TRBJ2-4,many,CASSIGLAGPRRENIQYF,TGTGCCAGCAGTATAGGACTAGCGGGCCCCCGGCGGGAAAACATTCAGTACTTC
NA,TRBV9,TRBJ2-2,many,CASSGASTSGTGELFF,TGTGCCAGCAGCGGGGCTTCCACCTCAGGCACCGGGGAGCTGTTTTTT
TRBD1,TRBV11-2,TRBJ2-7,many,CASKAQGASYEQYF,TGTGCCAGCAAGGCCCAGGGGGCATCCTACGAGCAGTACTTC
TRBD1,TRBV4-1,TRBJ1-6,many,CASSQSNPGQYNSPLHF,TGCGCCAGCAGCCAATCGAACCCGGGACAGTATAATTCACCCCTCCACTTT
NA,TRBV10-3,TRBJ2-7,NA,CAISEGIGNEQYF,TGTGCCATCAGTGAGGGGATTGGAAACGAGCAGTACTTC
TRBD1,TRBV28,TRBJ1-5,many,CASSWTGGYQPQHF,TGTGCCAGCAGTTGGACAGGGGGCTATCAGCCCCAGCATTTT
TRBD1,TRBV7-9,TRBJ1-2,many,CASSLPNRGVSYGYTF,TGTGCCAGCAGCCTACCCAACAGGGGGGTGAGCTATGGCTACACCTTC
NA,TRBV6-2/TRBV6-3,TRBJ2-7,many,CASSSTMIYEQYF,TGTGCCAGCAGTTCCACAATGATCTACGAGCAGTACTTC